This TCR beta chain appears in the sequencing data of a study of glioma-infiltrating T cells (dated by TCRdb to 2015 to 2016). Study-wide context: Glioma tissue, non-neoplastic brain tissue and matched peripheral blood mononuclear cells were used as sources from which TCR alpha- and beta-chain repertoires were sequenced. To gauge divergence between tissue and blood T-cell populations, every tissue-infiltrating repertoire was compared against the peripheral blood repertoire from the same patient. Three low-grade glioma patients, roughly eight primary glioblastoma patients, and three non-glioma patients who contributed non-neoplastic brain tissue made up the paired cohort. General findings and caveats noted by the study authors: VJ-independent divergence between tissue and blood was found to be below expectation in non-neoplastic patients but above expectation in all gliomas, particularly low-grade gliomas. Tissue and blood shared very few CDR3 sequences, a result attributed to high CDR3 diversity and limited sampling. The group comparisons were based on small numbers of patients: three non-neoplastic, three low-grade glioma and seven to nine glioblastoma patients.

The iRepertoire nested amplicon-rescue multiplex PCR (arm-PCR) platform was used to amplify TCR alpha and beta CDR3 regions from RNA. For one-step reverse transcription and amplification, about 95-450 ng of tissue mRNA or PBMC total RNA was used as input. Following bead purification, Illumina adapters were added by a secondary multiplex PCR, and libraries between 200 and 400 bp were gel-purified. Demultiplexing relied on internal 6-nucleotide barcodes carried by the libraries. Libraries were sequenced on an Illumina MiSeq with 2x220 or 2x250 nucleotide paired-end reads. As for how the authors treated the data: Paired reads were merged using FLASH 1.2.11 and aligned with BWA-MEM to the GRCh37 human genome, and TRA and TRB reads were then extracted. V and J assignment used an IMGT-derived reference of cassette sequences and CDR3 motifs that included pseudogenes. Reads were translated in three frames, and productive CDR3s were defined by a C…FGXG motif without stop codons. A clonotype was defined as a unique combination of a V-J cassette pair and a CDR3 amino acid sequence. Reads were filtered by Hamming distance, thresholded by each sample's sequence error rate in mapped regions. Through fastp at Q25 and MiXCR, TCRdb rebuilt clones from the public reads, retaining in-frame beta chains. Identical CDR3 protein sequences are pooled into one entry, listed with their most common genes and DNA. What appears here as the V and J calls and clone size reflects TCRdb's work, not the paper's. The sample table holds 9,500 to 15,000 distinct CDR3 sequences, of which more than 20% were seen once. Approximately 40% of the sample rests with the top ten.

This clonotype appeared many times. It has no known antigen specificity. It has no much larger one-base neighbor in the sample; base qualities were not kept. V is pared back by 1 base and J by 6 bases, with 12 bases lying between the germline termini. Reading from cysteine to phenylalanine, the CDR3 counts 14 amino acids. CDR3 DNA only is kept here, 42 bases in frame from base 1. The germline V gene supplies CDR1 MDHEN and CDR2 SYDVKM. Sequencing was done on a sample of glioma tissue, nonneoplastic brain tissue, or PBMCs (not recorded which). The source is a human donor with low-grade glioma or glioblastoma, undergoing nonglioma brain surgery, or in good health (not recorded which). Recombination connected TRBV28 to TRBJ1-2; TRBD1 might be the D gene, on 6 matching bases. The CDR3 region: CASSLLGGGDGYTF. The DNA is TGTGCCAGCAGTTTATTGGGAGGGGGGGATGGCTACACCTTC.